This TCR beta chain was captured in a study of early T cells in non-severe SARS-CoV-2 infection. Researchers tagged individual cDNA molecules with unique molecular identifiers. One entry per CDR3 protein results from TCRdb running MiXCR on the 5' RACE reads. The sample includes about 100,000 distinct CDR3 sequences, around 14% of them seen just once. The source of this sequence is an adult who was a healthcare worker with PCR-confirmed SARS-CoV-2 infection or an uninfected control (not recorded which). Sequencing was carried out using whole blood.

CDR3 nucleotide sequence: TGTGCCAGCAGCGACCCAGGGGAGTTTTCACCCCTCCACTTT. It translates to CASSDPGEFSPLHF. The V gene is TRBV6-5, the J gene TRBJ1-6; tentatively, D is TRBD1 (6 bases). In germline, CDR1 is MNHEY, CDR2 SVGAGI. Trimming left V 6 bases short and J 9 bases short, with 15 bases between. The CDR3 contains 14 residues.